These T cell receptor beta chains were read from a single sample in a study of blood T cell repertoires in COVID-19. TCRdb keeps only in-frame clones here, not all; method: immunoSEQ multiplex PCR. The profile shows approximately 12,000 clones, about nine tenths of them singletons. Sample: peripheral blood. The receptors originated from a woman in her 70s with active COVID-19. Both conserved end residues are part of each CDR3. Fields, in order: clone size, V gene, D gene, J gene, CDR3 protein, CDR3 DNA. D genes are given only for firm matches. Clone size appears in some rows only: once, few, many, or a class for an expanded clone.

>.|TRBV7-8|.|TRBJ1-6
CASSLGGTLVPLHF
TGTGCCAGCAGCCTTGGGGGCACGCTGGTACCCCTCCACTTT
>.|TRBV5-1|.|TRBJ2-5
CASSLGWAETQYF
TGCGCCAGCAGCTTGGGGTGGGCAGAGACCCAGTACTTC
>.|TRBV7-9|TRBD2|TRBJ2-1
CASSLVRGTSGSNEQFF
TGTGCCAGCAGCTTAGTCCGTGGGACTAGCGGGAGCAATGAGCAGTTCTTC
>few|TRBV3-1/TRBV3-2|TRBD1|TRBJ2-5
CASSPRQGQAETQYF
TGTGCCAGCAGCCCACGACAGGGGCAGGCGGAGACCCAGTACTTC
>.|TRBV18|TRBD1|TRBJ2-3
CASSPRTGNTDTQYF
TGTGCCAGCTCGCCTAGGACAGGGAACACAGATACGCAGTATTTT
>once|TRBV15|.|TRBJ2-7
CATSTTSGHLDEQYF
TGTGCCACCAGCACAACATCGGGACACCTCGACGAGCAGTACTTC
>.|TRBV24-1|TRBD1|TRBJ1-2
CATSDWTGQSGYTF
TGTGCCACCAGTGATTGGACAGGTCAGAGTGGCTACACCTTC
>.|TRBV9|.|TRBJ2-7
CASSVVASRGEQYF
TGTGCCAGCAGCGTAGTTGCTAGCCGGGGCGAGCAGTACTTC
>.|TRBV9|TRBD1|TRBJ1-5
CASSVGDRVDQPQHF
TGTGCCAGCAGCGTAGGAGACAGGGTGGATCAGCCCCAGCATTTT
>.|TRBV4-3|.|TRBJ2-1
CASSKGVYNEQFF
TGCGCCTCCTCTAAAGGAGTTTACAATGAGCAGTTCTTC
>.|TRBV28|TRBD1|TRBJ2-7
CASNPTDRGRAYEQYF
TGTGCCAGCAACCCCACCGACAGGGGGCGCGCCTACGAGCAGTACTTC
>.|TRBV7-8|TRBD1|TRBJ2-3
CASSPTGRGTDTQYF
TGTGCCAGCAGCCCGACAGGGAGAGGCACAGATACGCAGTATTTT
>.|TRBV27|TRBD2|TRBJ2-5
CASSFGTSGETQYF
TGTGCCAGCAGTTTCGGGACTAGCGGAGAGACCCAGTACTTC
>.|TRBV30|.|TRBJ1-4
CAWSVLQGRTNEKLFF
TGTGCCTGGAGTGTACTACAGGGCAGGACTAATGAAAAACTGTTTTTT